This passage covers 2 T cell receptor beta chains from one sample sequenced in a study of T-cell reconstitution after alpha-beta-depleted transplantation in children. Using unique molecular identifiers, the investigators prepared the TCRbeta library. TCRdb re-called the PCR reads with MiXCR, one entry per CDR3 protein. This table has 200,000 or so distinct CDR3 sequences, about 8.7% appearing once. This sample comprised PBMCs, mostly from graft donor cells, obtained 360 days after TCRalphabeta/CD19-depleted stem cell transplant. These TCRs come from a male patient aged 2-10 years who had a stem cell transplant for acute myeloid leukemia, so the T cells may come from the graft donor.

This clonotype was counted a few times. V is TRBV19 and J is TRBJ2-1; 10 bases align to TRBD2. After removal of 5 bases from V and 9 bases from J, the junction contained 7 bases not matched to a gene. CDR3 length equals 14 residues. Germline V lookup: CDR1 LNHDA, CDR2 SQIVND (reference sequence). The CDR3 DNA reads TGTGCCAGTAGTCAAGCGGGGGGGTGGGGTGAGCAGTTCTTC. Translation gives CASSQAGGWGEQFF.

The sample holds many counts of this clonotype. V usage is TRBV20-1 and J usage is TRBJ2-5; TRBD2 might be the D (6 bases). CDR1 and CDR2 from the germline V gene are DFQATT and SNEGSKA (reference sequence). The CDR3 is 14 amino acids. Trimming removed 2 bases at V and 5 bases at J, with 15 bases between. This CDR3 is CSARQHRGMETQYF. The CDR3 bases are TGCAGTGCTAGACAACACCGGGGGATGGAGACCCAGTACTTC.